Below are 27 T cell receptor beta chains sequenced from a single sample in a study of post-analysis software for immune sequencing data. These TCRs are of unknown antigen specificity. Study-wide points: Patients showed TRBV5-6, TRBV5-1 and TRBV20-1 among five TRBV segments more frequent than in controls.

Presence of unique molecular identifiers characterized the TCR beta cDNA libraries. TCRdb ran MiXCR on the PCR reads and lists one entry per CDR3 protein. The profile covers around 710,000 distinct CDR3 sequences, with about 43% appearing a single time and 4.9% taken by the ten largest. Input material: blood. The receptors come from a girl aged 10-17 years with multiple sclerosis.

This clonotype has just a few counts. The CDR3 loop reads CAISESGLGVEQYF. The CDR3 DNA sequence: TGTGCCATCAGTGAGTCGGGACTAGGGGTCGAGCAGTACTTC. The genes are TRBV10-3 and TRBJ2-5; 8 positions match TRBD2. The last part of the DNA fits TRBJ2-7 better; the J call may be wrong. CDR3 length: 14 residues. The germline V gene has CDR1 ENHRY and CDR2 SYGVKD.

The table lists this clonotype with a few counts. The V and J genes are TRBV18 and TRBJ2-7, with a weak D call TRBD1 (5 bases). CDR3 length: 13 residues. Germline V lookup: CDR1 KGHSH, CDR2 LQKENI. Trimming removed 4 bases at V and 5 bases at J, with 12 bases between. DNA for the CDR3: TGTGCCAGCTCACAGCAGGGCGGCCACGAGCAGTACTTC. This codes for CASSQQGGHEQYF.

In regard to this clonotype: A much more abundant neighbour one base away suggests this may be a read error. The chain has TRBV4-3 and TRBJ2-7; maybe TRBD2 (5 bases). CDR1 is LGHNA, CDR2 YSLEER, per germline. V dropped 0 bases and J dropped 7 bases, with 16 bases sitting between them. This CDR3 has 15 amino acids. The CDR3 bases are TGCGCCAGCAGCCAAGATATTTCGGACTTAAGTGAGCAGTACTTC. The encoded protein is CASSQDISDLSEQYF.

This clonotype was observed once. The chain uses TRBV29-1 and TRBJ2-1, with D possibly called TRBD1 or TRBD2 (7 bases each). In germline, CDR1 is SQVTM, CDR2 ANQGSEA. Trimming pared 1 base from V and 0 bases from J, leaving 19 bases between. The length of the CDR3 is 18 residues. The CDR3 region is CSVEGGARGGSSYNEQFF. The CDR3 DNA sequence: TGCAGCGTTGAAGGTGGGGCCAGGGGGGGTTCCTCCTACAATGAGCAGTTCTTC.

This clonotype was seen more than once but under ten times. This chain connects TRBV30 to TRBJ1-2; 9 nucleotides line up with TRBD1. Germline values: CDR1 GTSNPN, CDR2 SVGIG (reference sequence). This CDR3 region has 12 residues. Germline trimming cut 3 bases from V and 7 bases from J; bases unmatched to any gene: 3. The CDR3 loop reads CAWRQGAVGYTF. The CDR3 nucleotides are TGTGCCTGGAGACAGGGGGCCGTTGGCTACACCTTC.

The V gene is TRBV5-6, the J gene TRBJ2-7; 12 bases line up with TRBD2. The J call may be incorrect, as the DNA end agrees better with TRBJ2-5. There are 16 residues in the CDR3. Germline V gene sequence: CDR1 SGHDT, CDR2 YYEEEE. The CDR3 nucleotides read TGTGCCAGCAGCGTGACTAGCGGGAGATGGGGAGAGACCCAGTACTTC. As protein: CASSVTSGRWGETQYF.

This clonotype was observed a handful of times. The chain combines TRBV6-5 with TRBJ2-6, with 7 nucleotides matching TRBD1. Unmatched junction bases numbered 4, after V lost 8 bases and J lost 0 bases. The CDR3 runs to 15 residues. Germline V lookup: CDR1 MNHEY, CDR2 SVGAGI. CDR3 sequence: CASGDSSSGANVLTF. For the CDR3, the DNA is TGTGCCAGCGGGGACAGTTCCTCTGGGGCCAACGTCCTGACTTTC.

This clonotype has a handful of counts. The chain employs TRBV7-6 and TRBJ2-7, with D possibly TRBD1 on 6 matching bases. This CDR3 contains 17 residues. CDR1 SGHVS and CDR2 FNYEAQ come from the germline V gene. V lost 5 bases to trimming and J lost 0 bases, with 20 bases between them. The CDR3 coding sequence is TGTGCCAGCAGCCGCTACCTCAGGGGTGGGATCTCCTACGAGCAGTACTTC. It codes for CASSRYLRGGISYEQYF.

This clonotype turned up a few times. The V call is TRBV29-1, the J call TRBJ1-5, with D unresolved. The CDR3 spans 13 residues. Per the germline V gene, CDR1 is SQVTM and CDR2 is ANQGSEA. V lost 4 bases and J lost 3, with 10 bases in between. The CDR3 DNA is TGCAGCGTTGCCTGGGCAGTCAATCAGCCCCAGCATTTT. Translated: CSVAWAVNQPQHF.

The gene calls are TRBV11-3 and TRBJ2-7; D remains ambiguous. Between the trimmed V and J ends, which lost 5 bases and 2 bases, there was a span of 7 bases. The germline V gene encodes CDR1 SGHNT and CDR2 YENEEA. CDR3 length: 12 residues. The CDR3 here is CASSAGPYEQYF. Here the CDR3 DNA reads TGTGCCAGCAGCGCCGGGCCCTACGAGCAGTACTTC.

This rearrangement joins TRBV5-1 to TRBJ1-1; 7 nucleotides match TRBD1. Per germline, CDR1 SGHRS and CDR2 YFSETQ. The CDR3 runs 14 residues. V shed 3 bases, J shed 0 bases, and the junction held 2 bases outside the gene matches. CDR3 nucleotide sequence: TGCGCCAGCAGCTCGACAGGGATGAACACTGAAGCTTTCTTT. Translation gives CASSSTGMNTEAFF.

Here the CDR3 DNA reads TGCAGTGCTGGTCGAACGGGACTAGCGGACTACGAGCAGTACTTC. Translation gives CSAGRTGLADYEQYF. The chain combines TRBV20-1 with TRBJ2-7; 11 nucleotides agree with TRBD2. CDR1 is DFQATT and CDR2 is SNEGSKA in the germline V gene (reference sequence). Losses at the gene ends were 5 bases for V and 3 bases for J; bases not matched to a gene: 9. The CDR3 is made up of 15 amino acids.

CDR3 in DNA: TGTGCCAGCGATGTGCCAGCGGGAGACAATGAGCAGTTCTTC. Translation: CASDVPAGDNEQFF. V and J are TRBV7-9 and TRBJ2-1; 8 bases line up with TRBD2. V gave up 8 bases and J gave up 5 bases; unmatched junction bases: 8. Germline loops: CDR1 SEHNR, CDR2 FQNEAQ (reference sequence). This CDR3 contains 14 residues.

This sequence joins TRBV29-1 and TRBJ2-1, with D perhaps matching TRBD1 or TRBD2 (6 bases each). The CDR3 has 16 residues. Trimming took off 6 bases at V and 0 bases at J, with 18 bases between the two ends. Per the germline V gene, CDR1 is SQVTM and CDR2 is ANQGSEA. CDR3 sequence reads: CSVGALAAGSYNEQFF. CDR3 DNA: TGCAGCGTGGGGGCCTTAGCGGCAGGCTCCTACAATGAGCAGTTCTTC.

This clonotype occurred a few times. This chain connects TRBV5-4 to TRBJ2-5; TRBD2 matches 7 bases. The ends lost 6 bases at V and 5 bases at J; junction bases unmatched: 7. Germline V gene lookup returns CDR1 SGHNT and CDR2 YYREEE (reference sequence). There are 13 residues in the CDR3. CDR3 bases: TGTGCCAGCAAGGAATTGGGGGGGGAGACCCAGTACTTC. Protein sequence: CASKELGGETQYF.

J is TRBJ2-7 and V is TRBV7-2, with D unresolved. In germline, CDR1 is SGHTA, CDR2 FQGNSA. V was cut by 2 bases and J by 2 bases, with 10 bases left in between. The CDR3 covers 14 residues. CDR3 sequence: CASSLKSSAYEQYF. The DNA for the CDR3 is TGTGCCAGCAGCTTAAAATCGTCCGCCTACGAGCAGTACTTC. Supplemented by reference TRBV7-2 and TRBJ2-7, the full variable domain reads GAGVSQSPSNKVTEKGKDVELRCDPISGHTALYWYRQSLGQGLEFLIYFQGNSAPDKSGLPSDRFSAERTGGSVSTLTIQRTQQEDSAVYLCASSLKSSAYEQYFGPGTRLTVT.

The rearrangement joins TRBV5-6 to TRBJ2-1, with a possible D match to TRBD1 (6 bases). Germline lookup yields CDR1 SGHDT and CDR2 YYEEEE. V shed 1 base and J shed 8 bases, with 25 bases lying between them. This CDR3 region has 18 residues. DNA of the CDR3: TGTGCCAGCAGCTTGTGGTTTCGGACAGAGGGGCTTCTCGATGAGCAGTTCTTC. Protein sequence: CASSLWFRTEGLLDEQFF.

The rearrangement links TRBV29-1 to TRBJ2-1; D may be TRBD2 (6 bases). The CDR3 has 13 amino acids. V lost 1 base, J lost 6 bases, and 10 bases lay in between. Germline-derived CDR1 and CDR2 are SQVTM and ANQGSEA. The CDR3 coding sequence is TGCAGCGTTGAAGGGGACTGGGGCAATGAGCAGTTCTTC. Residues: CSVEGDWGNEQFF.

V usage is TRBV7-9 and J usage is TRBJ2-1; D is perhaps TRBD1 (6 bases). The CDR3 has 14 residues. Trimming took off 4 bases at V and 9 bases at J, with 16 bases between the two ends. In germline, CDR1 is SEHNR, CDR2 FQNEAQ (reference sequence). The CDR3 DNA sequence: TGTGCCAGCAGCTCCCGAGGGGGAATCGGTGAGCAGTTCTTC. It yields the protein CASSSRGGIGEQFF.

In this sample, this clonotype turned up a few times. This chain joins TRBV9 and TRBJ2-1; 7 bases align to TRBD1. The CDR3 extends over 16 amino acids. Germline CDR1 and CDR2: SGDLS and YYNGEE. J lost 3 bases, V lost 0 bases, and 6 bases had no gene match. This chain's CDR3 is CASSVVGQGDYNEQFF. DNA of the CDR3: TGTGCCAGCAGCGTAGTCGGGCAGGGGGACTACAATGAGCAGTTCTTC. Based on the CDR3 plus reference TRBV9 and TRBJ2-1, the full variable domain is DSGVTQTPKHLITATGQRVTLRCSPRSGDLSVYWYQQSLDQGLQFLIQYYNGEERAKGNILERFSAQQFPDLHSELNLSSLELGDSALYFCASSVVGQGDYNEQFFGPGTRLTVL.

V is TRBV7-9 and J is TRBJ2-7; 11 nucleotides agree with TRBD2. The V gene end was trimmed by 5 bases and the J gene end by 3 bases; junction bases not matched to a gene: 9. Germline CDR1 and CDR2: SEHNR and FQNEAQ (reference sequence). The length of the CDR3 is 16 residues. CDR3 sequence: CASSVQRGTSGYEQYF. CDR3 DNA sequence: TGTGCCAGCAGCGTTCAGAGGGGGACTAGCGGCTACGAGCAGTACTTC.

The chain employs TRBV6-1 and TRBJ2-7; TRBD1 agrees at 8 bases. CDR3 size: 14 residues. Trimming took 2 bases from V and 5 from J; bases not matched to a gene: 5. CDR1 is MNHNS and CDR2 is SASEGT in the germline V gene. The CDR3 here is CASSEWTGKNEQYF. The CDR3 nucleotides are TGTGCCAGCAGTGAATGGACAGGGAAAAACGAGCAGTACTTC.

The rearrangement uses TRBV20-1 and TRBJ2-5, with TRBD1 as a possible D gene (5 bases). V lost 5 bases to trimming and J lost 1 base, with 14 bases between them. CDR3 length: 14 amino acids. The V gene's germline CDR1 is DFQATT and CDR2 SNEGSKA (reference sequence). The CDR3 here is CSAHLDTPQETQYF. As DNA, the CDR3 is TGCAGTGCTCACCTGGACACACCCCAAGAGACCCAGTACTTC.

Only a few counts were recorded for this clonotype. V is TRBV28 and J is TRBJ1-1; no firm D call. The germline CDR1 and CDR2 sequences are MDHEN and SYDVKM. V lost 3 bases and J 0 bases, leaving 14 bases between the germline ends. CDR3 length: 16 amino acids. CDR3 residues: CASSFRQTKMNTEAFF. Here the CDR3 DNA reads TGTGCCAGCAGTTTTCGGCAGACGAAGATGAACACTGAAGCTTTCTTT.

This clonotype has a handful of counts. The J gene is TRBJ2-5, the V gene TRBV28; D possibly uses TRBD1 or TRBD2 (6 bases each). The CDR3 length is 13 residues. From germline, CDR1 is MDHEN and CDR2 SYDVKM. V lost 6 bases and J lost 11, with 19 bases in between. CDR3 sequence (DNA): TGTGCCAGCAGCTTTGAAAGGGGGGAGGAGCAGTACTTC. Protein sequence: CASSFERGEEQYF.

This sequence joins TRBV30 and TRBJ2-7; D uncertain. V was shortened by 0 bases and J by 0 bases, with 6 bases between the two germline ends. Germline CDR1 is GTSNPN and CDR2 is SVGIG (reference sequence). This CDR3 is 13 amino acids long. This CDR3 reads CAWSVPNSYEQYF. The DNA for the CDR3 is TGTGCCTGGAGTGTACCCAACTCCTACGAGCAGTACTTC.

This clonotype was found a few times. The rearrangement uses TRBV29-1 and TRBJ1-2; tentative D call: TRBD1 (5 bases). The CDR3 runs 14 residues. The germline gives CDR1 SQVTM, CDR2 ANQGSEA. The germline V and J ends were trimmed by 5 bases and 0 bases, with 13 bases remaining between them. CDR3 amino acids: CSVTGAGSNYGYTF. The CDR3 coding sequence is TGCAGCGTTACCGGGGCAGGATCTAACTATGGCTACACCTTC.